These 17 T cell receptor beta chains were all obtained from the same sample, sequenced in a study of cytomegalovirus exposure and HLA in healthy donors. The PCR made use of 60 Vbeta and 13 Jbeta primers. TCRdb keeps only in-frame clones here, not all; method: immunoSEQ multiplex PCR. The table lists approximately 46,000 clones, with more than 8% in the top ten. The sample was PBMCs. The receptors stem from a male donor in good health and CMV-seronegative.

The rearrangement links TRBV28 to TRBJ2-6; 7 bases agree with TRBD2. V lost 8 bases to trimming and J lost 1 base; unmatched junction nucleotides: 8. CDR1 and CDR2 (germline): MDHEN, SYDVKM. CDR3 length: 16 amino acids. CDR3 amino acids: CASGYYGRSGANVLTF. For the CDR3, the DNA is TGTGCCAGCGGATATTACGGGAGGTCTGGGGCCAACGTCCTGACTTTC.

V usage is TRBV5-6 and J usage is TRBJ2-7, with 7 positions matching TRBD2. J lost 2 bases, V lost 0 bases, and 5 bases had no gene match. CDR3 size: 15 residues. Per germline, CDR1 SGHDT and CDR2 YYEEEE. CDR3 sequence (DNA): TGTGCCAGCAGCTTGGAAGTTAGCGGGCCCTACGAGCAGTACTTC. Its translation: CASSLEVSGPYEQYF.

This chain links TRBV25-1 with TRBJ2-3, with TRBD2 matching over 7 bases. There are 14 residues in the CDR3. V lost 6 bases to trimming and J lost 6 bases; unmatched junction nucleotides: 9. CDR1 is MGHDK, CDR2 SYGVNS, per germline. The CDR3 DNA sequence: TGTGCCAGCAGCGGGAGCGGGATAATTGATACGCAGTATTTT. This encodes CASSGSGIIDTQYF.

The rearrangement joins TRBV5-4 to TRBJ1-1, with D unresolved. From germline, CDR1 is SGHNT and CDR2 YYREEE (reference sequence). Trimming cost V 2 bases and J 5 bases, with 10 bases left between them. The CDR3 length is 13 residues. The CDR3 DNA reads TGTGCCAGCAGCTTCCCGTGGGAGACTGAAGCTTTCTTT. It codes for CASSFPWETEAFF.

CDR3 DNA: TGTGCCAGCAGTATACGCGACAGGGGATACGACTACACCTTC. It translates to CASSIRDRGYDYTF. This chain uses TRBV27 with TRBJ1-2; TRBD1 aligns across 8 bases. Germline CDR1 reads MNHEY; CDR2 reads SMNVEV (reference sequence). V shed 5 bases and J 10 bases; nucleotides not matched to a gene: 12. This CDR3 contains 14 residues.

V gene TRBV18 combines with J gene TRBJ1-2, with a tentative D call TRBD1 (5 bases). This CDR3 comprises 14 residues. Germline CDR1 and CDR2: KGHSH and LQKENI. V lost 3 bases and J lost 0, with 8 bases in between. Here the CDR3 DNA reads TGTGCCAGCTCACCCGACAGCTCTAACTATGGCTACACCTTC. Protein sequence: CASSPDSSNYGYTF.

The V and J genes are TRBV28 and TRBJ2-4; 11 bases align to TRBD1. CDR1 and CDR2 (germline): MDHEN, SYDVKM. The CDR3 spans 14 residues. J lost 2 bases, V lost 10 bases, and 4 bases had no gene match. The DNA for the CDR3 is TGTGCCACCCGGGACAGGGGGTCCAAAAACATTCAGTACTTC. Its protein is CATRDRGSKNIQYF. Full variable domain (outside the CDR3, taken from reference TRBV28 and TRBJ2-4): DVKVTQSSRYLVKRTGEKVFLECVQDMDHENMFWYRQDPGLGLRLIYFSYDVKMKEKGDIPEGYSVSREKKERFSLILESASTNQTSMYLCATRDRGSKNIQYFGAGTRLSVL.

The chain links TRBV5-6 to TRBJ1-5; the match to TRBD1 covers 7 bases. CDR1 and CDR2 from the germline V gene are SGHDT and YYEEEE. CDR3 length equals 15 residues. The V segment lost 3 bases and the J segment 6 bases; nucleotides outside the gene matches: 9. In DNA form, the CDR3 reads TGTGCCAGCAGCTCGAGGAGACAGGGCGGTCAGCCCCAGCATTTT. Translating it yields CASSSRRQGGQPQHF.

This chain joins TRBV9 and TRBJ2-3, with 8 nucleotides matching TRBD2. The CDR3 sequence is 14 residues long. The junction had 5 bases not matched to a gene; V was cut back by 3 bases and J by 5 bases. Germline V gene sequence: CDR1 SGDLS, CDR2 YYNGEE. CDR3 nucleotide sequence: TGTGCCAGCAGCGAGAGCGGGAGTATAGATACGCAGTATTTT. Its translation: CASSESGSIDTQYF.

The gene calls are TRBV2 and TRBJ2-1, with 15 bases matching TRBD2. This CDR3 spans 14 amino acids. CDR1 is SNHLY, CDR2 FYNNEI, per germline. The junction had 1 base not matched to a gene; V was cut back by 7 bases and J by 6 bases. The chain's CDR3 is CASMGLAGGNEQFF. The DNA of the CDR3 is TGTGCCAGCATGGGACTAGCGGGAGGCAATGAGCAGTTCTTC.

With regard to this clone: Other nucleotide sequences in the sample specify the same CDR3. This chain joins TRBV5-1 and TRBJ2-7; 9 nucleotides line up with TRBD2. This CDR3 comprises 14 residues. Germline assignment: CDR1 SGHRS and CDR2 YFSETQ. V trimming: 0 bases; J trimming: 4 bases; junction bases outside the gene matches: 2. This CDR3 is CASSLGTSGYEQYF. The CDR3 DNA reads TGCGCCAGCAGCTTGGGTACTAGCGGGTACGAGCAGTACTTC.

The chain carries TRBV11-2 and TRBJ2-2; 9 bases are a match to TRBD2. The CDR3 length is 16 residues. Unmatched junction bases numbered 14, after V lost 8 bases and J lost 7 bases. Germline CDR1 reads SGHAT; CDR2 reads FQNNGV. CDR3 coding DNA: TGTGCCAGCGCCCTTCAGCTAGCGGGACTAAACGGGGAGCTGTTTTTT. Translation gives CASALQLAGLNGELFF.

The chain carries TRBV30 and TRBJ2-2; D unclear. Germline V CDR1 and CDR2: GTSNPN, SVGIG (reference sequence). V lost 8 bases to trimming and J lost 4 bases, with 8 bases between them. CDR3 size: 11 residues. The CDR3 loop reads CARAVTGELFF. CDR3 coding DNA: TGTGCCCGAGCCGTCACCGGGGAGCTGTTTTTT.

The chain employs TRBV30 and TRBJ1-1; no firm D call. Germline V CDR1 and CDR2: GTSNPN, SVGIG (reference sequence). Trimming removed 7 bases from V and 0 bases from J, with 12 bases in between. The CDR3 is made up of 13 amino acids. This chain's CDR3 is CASRPNLNTEAFF. The CDR3 nucleotides read TGTGCCTCTAGACCCAATCTGAACACTGAAGCTTTCTTT. Full variable domain (missing parts from reference TRBV30 and TRBJ1-1): SQTIHQWPATLVQPVGSPLSLECTVEGTSNPNLYWYRQAAGRGLQLLFYSVGIGQISSEVPQNLSASRPQDRQFILSSKKLLLSDSGFYLCASRPNLNTEAFFGQGTRLTVV.

The genes are TRBV28 and TRBJ2-3; tentatively, D is TRBD2 (6 bases). The germline V gene encodes CDR1 MDHEN and CDR2 SYDVKM. Trimming cost V 2 bases and J 3 bases, with 12 bases left between them. The CDR3 consists of 15 residues. The CDR3 DNA reads as TGTGCCAGCAGTTTAGAGCGGGCTGGAACAGATACGCAGTATTTT. Amino acids: CASSLERAGTDTQYF.

The chain has TRBV5-1 and TRBJ2-2, with 10 bases lining up with TRBD2. J gave up 5 bases and V 3 bases, and 7 bases lay outside the gene matches. The CDR3 spans 16 residues. The V gene's germline CDR1 is SGHRS and CDR2 YFSETQ. CDR3 loop: CASSWGSGRRTGELFF. The CDR3, as DNA: TGCGCCAGCAGCTGGGGTAGCGGGAGGCGGACCGGGGAGCTGTTTTTT.

This chain connects TRBV9 to TRBJ2-4, with 9 bases identical to TRBD1. Germline V CDR1 and CDR2: SGDLS, YYNGEE. This CDR3 is built from 18 residues. V was clipped by 0 bases and J by 3 bases; unmatched bases: 10. The CDR3, as DNA: TGTGCCAGCAGCGTAGGGGGGGGACAGGGAATAGGCAAAAACATTCAGTACTTC. It yields the protein CASSVGGGQGIGKNIQYF.